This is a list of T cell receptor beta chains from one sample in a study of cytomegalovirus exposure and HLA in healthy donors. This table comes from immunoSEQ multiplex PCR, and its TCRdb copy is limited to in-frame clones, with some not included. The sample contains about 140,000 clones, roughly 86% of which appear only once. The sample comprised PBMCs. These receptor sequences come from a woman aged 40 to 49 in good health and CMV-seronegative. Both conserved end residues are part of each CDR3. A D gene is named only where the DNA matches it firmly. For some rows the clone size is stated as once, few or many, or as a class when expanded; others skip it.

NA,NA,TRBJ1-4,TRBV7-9,TGTTCCAGCAGCTTCCCTGCCGGACGGCGGGGCGAAAAACTGTTTTTT,CSSSFPAGRRGEKLFF
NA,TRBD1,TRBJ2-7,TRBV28,TGTGCCAGCAGTGGACAGGGGTACGAGCAGTACTTC,CASSGQGYEQYF
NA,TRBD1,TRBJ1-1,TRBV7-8,TGTGCCAGCAGCCTCCCCCGGGACAGTCCGAGCACTGAAGCTTTCTTT,CASSLPRDSPSTEAFF
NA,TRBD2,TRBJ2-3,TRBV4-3,TGCGCCAGCAGCCGGCGAGGAGGGACTAGCGGGACAACAGATACGCAGTATTTT,CASSRRGGTSGTTDTQYF
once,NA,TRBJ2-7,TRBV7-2,TGTGCCAGCAGCTTAGTTTTTCCTACCTACGAGCAGTACTTC,CASSLVFPTYEQYF
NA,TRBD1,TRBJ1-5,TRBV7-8,TGTGCCAGCAGCCTGACAACAGGGGCCGATCAGCCCCAGCATTTT,CASSLTTGADQPQHF
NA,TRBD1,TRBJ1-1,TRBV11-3,TGTGCCAGCAGCAAAGACAGGGGTGGAGCTTTCTTT,CASSKDRGGAFF
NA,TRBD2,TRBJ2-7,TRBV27,TGTGCCAGCAGTAAGAGACTAGCGGGCGGGTTGGTAGACGAGCAGTACTTC,CASSKRLAGGLVDEQYF
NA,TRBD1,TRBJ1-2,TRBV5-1,TGCGCCAGCAGCTTGGGAGTCGGACAGGGTCGTGATGGCTACACCTTC,CASSLGVGQGRDGYTF
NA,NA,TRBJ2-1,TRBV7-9,TGTGCCAGCAGCTACCACCTCAGCTCCTACAATGAGCAGTTCTTC,CASSYHLSSYNEQFF
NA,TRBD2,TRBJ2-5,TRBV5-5,TGTGCCAGCAGCTTGTCTAGCGGGATAGGGTGGGAGACCCAGTACTTC,CASSLSSGIGWETQYF
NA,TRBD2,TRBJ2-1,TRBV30,TGTGCCTGGAGTGCGGGAGGGCCGGGTGAGCAGTTCTTC,CAWSAGGPGEQFF
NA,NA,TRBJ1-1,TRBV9,TGTGCCAGCAGCGTAGAGGGGGGGCGCACTGAAGCTTTCTTT,CASSVEGGRTEAFF
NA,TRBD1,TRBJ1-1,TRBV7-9,TGTGCCAGCAGTTCGACAGGGACTGTGAACACTGAAGCTTTCTTT,CASSSTGTVNTEAFF
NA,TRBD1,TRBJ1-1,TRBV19,TGTGCCAGTAGTATCCTGGGACAGGGGGGCACTGAAGCTTTCTTT,CASSILGQGGTEAFF
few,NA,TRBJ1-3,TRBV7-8,TGTGCCAGCAGCTTCGCGGAGTCAAACACCATATATTTT,CASSFAESNTIYF
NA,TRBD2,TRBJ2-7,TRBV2,TGTGCCAGCAGGGAAGCGGCCGGACTAGCGGGAGAGGACGAGCAGTACTTC,CASREAAGLAGEDEQYF
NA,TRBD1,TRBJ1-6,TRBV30,TGTGCCTGGACGACAGGGGGCTCCCATAATTCACCCCTCCACTTT,CAWTTGGSHNSPLHF
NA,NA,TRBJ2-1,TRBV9,TGTGCCAGCAGCGTAGCCCCCACTAGCTGGGATTCCTACAATGAGCAGTTCTTC,CASSVAPTSWDSYNEQFF
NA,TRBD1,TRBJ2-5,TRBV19,TGTGCCAGTAGTGGGACAGGCCAAGAGACCCAGTACTTC,CASSGTGQETQYF
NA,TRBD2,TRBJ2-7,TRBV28,TGTGCCAGCAGTTTATCGGCGATTAGCGGGAGCTACGAGCAGTACTTC,CASSLSAISGSYEQYF
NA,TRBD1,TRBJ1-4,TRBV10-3,TGTGCCATCAGTGCCCGGGAGGGGGCAAATGAAAAACTGTTTTTT,CAISAREGANEKLFF
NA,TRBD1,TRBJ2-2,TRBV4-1,TGCGCCAGCAGCCCAAGAGCCTCAGGGGGCTCTAACACCGGGGAGCTGTTTTTT,CASSPRASGGSNTGELFF
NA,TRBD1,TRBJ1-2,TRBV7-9,TGTGCCAGCAGCTCCGGACAGGGTGGAGGCTACACCTTC,CASSSGQGGGYTF
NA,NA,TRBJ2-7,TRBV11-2,TGTGCCAGCAGCTCTTTCGGGGGTCCCGAGCAGTACTTC,CASSSFGGPEQYF
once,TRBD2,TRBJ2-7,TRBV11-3,TGTGCCAGCAGCTTAGGTCCATCGGGAGGGTCGGCCTACGAGCAGTACTTC,CASSLGPSGGSAYEQYF
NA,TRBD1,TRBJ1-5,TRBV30,TGTGCCTGGACAAAGGGACAGGGATCCAATCAGCCCCAGCATTTT,CAWTKGQGSNQPQHF
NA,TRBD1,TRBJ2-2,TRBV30,TGTGCCTGGAGTGGACAGGGGGCCGGGGAGCTGTTTTTT,CAWSGQGAGELFF
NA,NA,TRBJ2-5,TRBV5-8,TGTGCCAGCAGCTACGTACGGGGTGTGGAGACCCAGTACTTC,CASSYVRGVETQYF
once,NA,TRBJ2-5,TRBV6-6,TGTGCCAGCAGTCTAAGAGAGACCCAGTACTTC,CASSLRETQYF
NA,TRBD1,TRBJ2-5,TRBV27,TGTGCCAGCAGTTTATCGGGGACAGGGTGGCAAGAGACCCAGTACTTC,CASSLSGTGWQETQYF
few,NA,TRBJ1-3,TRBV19,TGTGCCAGTAGACAGGAAATTACCATATATTTT,CASRQEITIYF
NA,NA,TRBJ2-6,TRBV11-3,TGTGCCAGCAGCTTCACAGTGCACGGGGCCAACGTCCTGACTTTC,CASSFTVHGANVLTF
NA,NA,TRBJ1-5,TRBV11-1,TGTGCCAGCAGCTTATCCCGGGATCAGCCCCAGCATTTT,CASSLSRDQPQHF
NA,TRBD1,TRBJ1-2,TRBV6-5,TGTGCCAGCAGTCCTGACAGGGGTGGCTACACCTTC,CASSPDRGGYTF
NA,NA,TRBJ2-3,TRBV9,TGTGCCAGCAGCGTAGCGGGAGCCGCAGATACGCAGTATTTT,CASSVAGAADTQYF
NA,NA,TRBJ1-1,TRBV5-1,TGCGCCAGCAGCTCTTCTATGAACACTGAAGCTTTCTTT,CASSSSMNTEAFF
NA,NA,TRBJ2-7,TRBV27,TGTGCCAGCAGTTTCTCGAGCAGGGCCCCCGCTCCATACGAGCAGTACTTC,CASSFSSRAPAPYEQYF
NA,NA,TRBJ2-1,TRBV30,TGTGCCTGGAGCACTAGAGGGGGCAATGAGCAGTTCTTC,CAWSTRGGNEQFF
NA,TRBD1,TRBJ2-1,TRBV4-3,TGCGCCAGCAGCCAAGGCCCCGGGACAGGGTACAACAATGAGCAGTTCTTC,CASSQGPGTGYNNEQFF
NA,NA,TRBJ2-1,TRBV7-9,TGTGCCAGCAGCTTAAGGCAGGGAAACAATGAGCAGTTCTTC,CASSLRQGNNEQFF
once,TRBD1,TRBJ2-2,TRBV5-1,TGCGCCAGCATTGGGACAGCGAACACCGGGGAGCTGTTTTTT,CASIGTANTGELFF
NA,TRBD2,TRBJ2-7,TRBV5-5,TGTGCCAGCAGCTTGCTAGCGGGAGGGTTCTCCTACGAGCAGTACTTC,CASSLLAGGFSYEQYF
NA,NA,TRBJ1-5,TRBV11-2,TGTGCCAGCAGCCAGGGGAATCAGCCCCAGCATTTT,CASSQGNQPQHF
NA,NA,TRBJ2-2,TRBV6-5,TGTGCCAGCAGTTACTCGAGCCAGGGGAACACCGGGGAGCTGTTTTTT,CASSYSSQGNTGELFF
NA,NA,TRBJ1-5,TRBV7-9,TGTGCCAGCAGCTTAGACTTGCTGGGCCACGTCAATCAGCCCCAGCATTTT,CASSLDLLGHVNQPQHF
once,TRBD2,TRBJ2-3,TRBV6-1,TGTGCCAGCAGAACTAGCGGAGGTACAGATACGCAGTATTTT,CASRTSGGTDTQYF
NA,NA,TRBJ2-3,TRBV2,TGTGCCAGCAGTACTAGCACAGATACGCAGTATTTT,CASSTSTDTQYF